This is a list of T cell receptor beta chains from one sample in a study of CD4 and CD8 cells across lung adenocarcinoma regions. TCRdb itself ran the PCR reads through MiXCR, one entry per CDR3 protein. Among approximately 11,000 distinct CDR3 sequences listed, 59% were seen once. The specimen was CD8+ T cells from the margin of a lung tumor. All receptors derive from a male donor with lung adenocarcinoma. The CD4 and CD8 labels of this study may be unreliable. The CDR3 runs from the conserved cysteine through the conserved F or W. The order of the fields is CDR3 protein, CDR3 DNA, J gene, D gene, clone size, V gene. The D gene is left open where the match is weak. Not all rows give a size; the values are once, few, many and, for expanded clones, a class.

CDR3: CASSGDPGTGETQYF
DNA: TGTGCCAGCAGTGGTGATCCCGGGACAGGGGAGACCCAGTACTTC
J: TRBJ2-5
D: TRBD1
size: few
V: TRBV6-1

CDR3: CASRRSGNQGTQYF
DNA: TGTGCCAGCAGAAGATCCGGGAACCAAGGGACCCAGTACTTC
J: TRBJ2-5
D: NA
size: NA
V: TRBV6-1

CDR3: CASSYSVSGGAYEQYF
DNA: TGTGCCAGCAGTTACTCGGTTTCCGGGGGAGCCTACGAGCAGTACTTC
J: TRBJ2-7
D: NA
size: few
V: TRBV6-5

CDR3: CASSIVGLEADTQYF
DNA: TGTGCCAGCTCCATAGTCGGCCTAGAGGCAGATACCCAGTATTTT
J: TRBJ2-3
D: NA
size: NA
V: TRBV6-1

CDR3: CASSFFIAGGRQFF
DNA: TGTGCCAGCAGCTTTTTCATAGCGGGAGGTCGGCAGTTCTTC
J: TRBJ2-1
D: TRBD2
size: NA
V: TRBV7-2

CDR3: CGAGGGGGHTDTQYF
DNA: TGTGGCGCGGGGGGGGGGGGCGGTCACACAGATACGCAGTACTTC
J: TRBJ2-7
D: TRBD2
size: NA
V: TRBV10-3

CDR3: CASRSTANYGYTF
DNA: TGTGCCAGCAGATCCACAGCTAACTATGGCTACACCTTC
J: TRBJ1-2
D: NA
size: many
V: TRBV6-5

CDR3: CARGEELTSTDTQYF
DNA: TGCGCCAGGGGTGAAGAGTTGACTAGCACAGATACGCAGTATTTC
J: TRBJ2-5
D: TRBD2
size: NA
V: TRBV10-1

CDR3: CANSYGGGGAYEQYF
DNA: TGTGCCAACAGTTACGGGGGCGGGGGAGCCTACGAGCAGTACTTC
J: TRBJ2-7
D: NA
size: NA
V: TRBV27

CDR3: CASSDGVTGTQYF
DNA: TGTGCCAGCAGTGACGGTGTCACCGGGACGCAGTATTTT
J: TRBJ2-3
D: NA
size: once
V: TRBV6-1

CDR3: CASRGQPYSNQPHHF
DNA: TGTGCCAGCAGAGGACAACCTTATAGCAATCAGCCCCACCACTTT
J: TRBJ1-5
D: NA
size: NA
V: TRBV6-1